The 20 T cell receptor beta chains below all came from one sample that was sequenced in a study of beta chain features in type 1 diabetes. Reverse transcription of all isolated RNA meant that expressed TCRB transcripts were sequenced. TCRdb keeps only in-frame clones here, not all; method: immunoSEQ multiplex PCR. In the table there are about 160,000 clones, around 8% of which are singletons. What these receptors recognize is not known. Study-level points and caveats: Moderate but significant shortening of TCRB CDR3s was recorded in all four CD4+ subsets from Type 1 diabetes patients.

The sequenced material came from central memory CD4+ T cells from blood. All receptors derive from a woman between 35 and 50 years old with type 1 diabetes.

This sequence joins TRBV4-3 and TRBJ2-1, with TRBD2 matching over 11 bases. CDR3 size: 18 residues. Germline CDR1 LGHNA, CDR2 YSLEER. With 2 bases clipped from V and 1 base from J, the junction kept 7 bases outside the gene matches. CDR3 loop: CASSQRVGLAGSYNEQFF. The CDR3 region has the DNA TGCGCCAGCAGCCAAAGAGTAGGACTAGCGGGTTCCTACAATGAGCAGTTCTTC.

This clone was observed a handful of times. CDR3 residues: CAISEGDRDSGELFF. CDR3 in DNA: TGTGCCATCAGTGAGGGGGACAGGGATTCCGGGGAGCTGTTTTTT. The V and J genes are TRBV10-3 and TRBJ2-2; 9 bases line up with TRBD1. There are 15 residues in the CDR3. Trimming cost V 2 bases and J 6 bases; bases outside gene matches: 4. CDR1 is ENHRY and CDR2 is SYGVKD in the germline V gene.

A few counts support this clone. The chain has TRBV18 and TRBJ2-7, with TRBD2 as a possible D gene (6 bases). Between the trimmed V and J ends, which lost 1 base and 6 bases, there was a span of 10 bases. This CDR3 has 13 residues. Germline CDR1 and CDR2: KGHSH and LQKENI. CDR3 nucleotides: TGTGCCAGCTCACCACTCGGGGGAGGCGAGCAGTACTTC. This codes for CASSPLGGGEQYF.

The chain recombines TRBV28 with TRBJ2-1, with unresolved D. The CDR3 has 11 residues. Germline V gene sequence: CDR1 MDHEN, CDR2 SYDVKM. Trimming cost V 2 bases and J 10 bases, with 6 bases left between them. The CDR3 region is CASSLDGEQFF. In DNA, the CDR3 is TGTGCCAGCAGTTTAGACGGGGAGCAGTTCTTC.

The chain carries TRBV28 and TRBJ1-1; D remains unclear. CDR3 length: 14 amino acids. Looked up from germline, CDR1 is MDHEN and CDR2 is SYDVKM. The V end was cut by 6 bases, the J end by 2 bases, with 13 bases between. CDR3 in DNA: TGTGCCAGCAGCCCTCCCCGGGGAAACACTGAAGCTTTCTTT. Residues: CASSPPRGNTEAFF.

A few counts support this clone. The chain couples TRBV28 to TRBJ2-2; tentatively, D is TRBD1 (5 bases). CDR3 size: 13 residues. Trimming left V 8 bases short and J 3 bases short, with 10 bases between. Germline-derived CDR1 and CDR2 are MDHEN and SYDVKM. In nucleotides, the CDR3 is TGTGCCAGCTGCAGGGTTGACACCGGGGAGCTGTTTTTT. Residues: CASCRVDTGELFF.

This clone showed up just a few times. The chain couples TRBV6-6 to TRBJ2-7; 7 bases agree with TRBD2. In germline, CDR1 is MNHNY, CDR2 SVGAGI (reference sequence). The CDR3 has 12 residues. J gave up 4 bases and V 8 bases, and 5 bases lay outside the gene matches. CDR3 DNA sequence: TGTGCCAGCGGGAGGGGCGGGTACGAGCAGTACTTC. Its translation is CASGRGGYEQYF.

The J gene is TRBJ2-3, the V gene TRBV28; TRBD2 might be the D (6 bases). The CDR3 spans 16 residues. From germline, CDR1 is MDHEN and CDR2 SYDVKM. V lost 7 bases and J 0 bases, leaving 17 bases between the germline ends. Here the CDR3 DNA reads TGTGCCAGCACGGTGAATAGCGGCACTAGCACAGATACGCAGTATTTT. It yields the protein CASTVNSGTSTDTQYF.

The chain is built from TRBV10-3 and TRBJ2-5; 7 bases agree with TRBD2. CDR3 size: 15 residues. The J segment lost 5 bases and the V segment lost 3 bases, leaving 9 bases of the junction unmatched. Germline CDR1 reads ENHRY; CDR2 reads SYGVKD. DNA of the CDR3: TGTGCCATCAGTGACCTGGGAGGGGTAGGGGAGACCCAGTACTTC. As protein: CAISDLGGVGETQYF.

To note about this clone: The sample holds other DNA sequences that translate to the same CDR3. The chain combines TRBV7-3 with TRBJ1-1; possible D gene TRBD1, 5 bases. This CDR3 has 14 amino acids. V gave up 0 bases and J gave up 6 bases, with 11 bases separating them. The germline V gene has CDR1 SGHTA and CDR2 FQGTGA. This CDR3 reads CASSLTGAGAEAFF. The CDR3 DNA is TGTGCCAGCAGCTTAACAGGGGCCGGAGCTGAAGCTTTCTTT.

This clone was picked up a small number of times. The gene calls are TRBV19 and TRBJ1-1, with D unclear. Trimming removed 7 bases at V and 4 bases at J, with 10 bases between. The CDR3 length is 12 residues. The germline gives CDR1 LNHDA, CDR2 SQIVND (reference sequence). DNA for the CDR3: TGTGCCAGTACCTATCCGGGCACTGAAGCTTTCTTT. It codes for CASTYPGTEAFF.

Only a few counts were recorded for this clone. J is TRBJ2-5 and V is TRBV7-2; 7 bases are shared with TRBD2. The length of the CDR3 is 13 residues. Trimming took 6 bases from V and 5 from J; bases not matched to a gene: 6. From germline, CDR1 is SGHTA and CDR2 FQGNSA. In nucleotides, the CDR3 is TGTGCCAGCAGACGAGGGAGGGAGGAGACCCAGTACTTC. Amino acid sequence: CASRRGREETQYF. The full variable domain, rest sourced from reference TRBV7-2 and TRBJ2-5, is GAGVSQSPSNKVTEKGKDVELRCDPISGHTALYWYRQSLGQGLEFLIYFQGNSAPDKSGLPSDRFSAERTGGSVSTLTIQRTQQEDSAVYLCASRRGREETQYFGPGTRLLVL.

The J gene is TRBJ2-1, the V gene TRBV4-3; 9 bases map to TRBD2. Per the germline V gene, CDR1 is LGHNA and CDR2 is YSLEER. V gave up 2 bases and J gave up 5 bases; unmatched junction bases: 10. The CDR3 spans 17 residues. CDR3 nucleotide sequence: TGCGCCAGCAGCCAAACCTTTAGCGGGAGCACTCACAATGAGCAGTTCTTC. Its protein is CASSQTFSGSTHNEQFF.

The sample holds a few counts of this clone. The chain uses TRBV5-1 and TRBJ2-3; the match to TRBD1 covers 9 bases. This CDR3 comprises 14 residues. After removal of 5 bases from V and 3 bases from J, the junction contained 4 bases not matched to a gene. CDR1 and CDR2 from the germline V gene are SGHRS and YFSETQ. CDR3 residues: CASSTGQGTDTQYF. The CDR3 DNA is TGCGCCAGCAGTACGGGACAGGGAACAGATACGCAGTATTTT.

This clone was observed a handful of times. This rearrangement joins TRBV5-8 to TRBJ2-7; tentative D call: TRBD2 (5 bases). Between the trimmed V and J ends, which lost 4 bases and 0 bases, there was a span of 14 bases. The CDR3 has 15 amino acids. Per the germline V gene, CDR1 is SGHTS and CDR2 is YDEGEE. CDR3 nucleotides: TGTGCCAGCAGCCCGAGGACTTTTAGCTCCTACGAGCAGTACTTC. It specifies CASSPRTFSSYEQYF.

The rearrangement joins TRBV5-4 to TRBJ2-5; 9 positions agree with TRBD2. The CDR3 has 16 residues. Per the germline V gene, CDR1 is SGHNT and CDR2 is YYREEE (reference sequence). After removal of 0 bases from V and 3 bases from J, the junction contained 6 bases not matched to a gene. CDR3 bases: TGTGCCAGCAGCTTGGCTGGGCGGGGGGGCGAAGAGACCCAGTACTTC. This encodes CASSLAGRGGEETQYF.

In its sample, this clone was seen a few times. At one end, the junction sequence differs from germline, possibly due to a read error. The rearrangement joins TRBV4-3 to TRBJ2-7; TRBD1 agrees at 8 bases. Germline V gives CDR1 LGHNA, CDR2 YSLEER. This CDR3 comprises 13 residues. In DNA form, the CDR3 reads TGCGCCAGCAGCCAAGATCACCCGGGACAGGTAAACTTC. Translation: CASSQDHPGQVNF.

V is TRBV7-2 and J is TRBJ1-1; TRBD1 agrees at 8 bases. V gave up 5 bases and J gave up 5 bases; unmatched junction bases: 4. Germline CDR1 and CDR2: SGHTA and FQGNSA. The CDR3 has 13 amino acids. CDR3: CASSPTGGTEAFF. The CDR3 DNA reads TGTGCCAGCAGCCCTACAGGGGGAACTGAAGCTTTCTTT.

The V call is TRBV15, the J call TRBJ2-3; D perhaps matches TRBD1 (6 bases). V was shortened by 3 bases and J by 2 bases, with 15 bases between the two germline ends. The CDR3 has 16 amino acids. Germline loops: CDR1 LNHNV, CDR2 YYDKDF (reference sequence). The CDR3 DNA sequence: TGTGCCACCAGCAGTGGGTACGGGACAACCACAGATACGCAGTATTTT. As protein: CATSSGYGTTTDTQYF.

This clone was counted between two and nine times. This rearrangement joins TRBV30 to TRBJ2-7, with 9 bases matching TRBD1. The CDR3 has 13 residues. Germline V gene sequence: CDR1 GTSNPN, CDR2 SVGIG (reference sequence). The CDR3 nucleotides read TGTGCTGGGGACAGGGAAAATTCCTACGAGCAGTACTTC. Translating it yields CAGDRENSYEQYF. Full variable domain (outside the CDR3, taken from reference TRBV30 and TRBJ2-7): SQTIHQWPATLVQPVGSPLSLECTVEGTSNPNLYWYRQAAGRGLQLLFYSVGIGQISSEVPQNLSASRPQDRQFILSSKKLLLSDSGFYLCAGDRENSYEQYFGPGTRLTVT.